Shown below are 30 T cell receptor beta chains from a single sample sequenced in a study of shared clonotypes between healthy human individuals. TCRdb's copy holds only in-frame clones and misses some; the assay was immunoSEQ multiplex PCR. The sample gives around 530,000 clones, around three quarters of which show up once; around 11% is in the top ten. Specimen: PBMCs. These TCRs come from a woman aged 40 to 50 in good health. Some clones in this sample may be carry-over from other donors' samples.

This clone was seen ten or more times. The J gene is TRBJ2-1, the V gene TRBV28, with 15 bases identical to TRBD2. CDR1 and CDR2 from the germline V gene are MDHEN and SYDVKM. This CDR3 is built from 18 residues. Losses at the gene ends were 3 bases for V and 2 bases for J; bases not matched to a gene: 5. The CDR3 here is CASSFPGTSGGTYNEQFF. In nucleotides, the CDR3 is TGTGCCAGCAGTTTCCCTGGGACTAGCGGGGGGACCTACAATGAGCAGTTCTTC.

The count of this clone is one. The chain combines TRBV6-5 with TRBJ2-7; tentative D call: TRBD1 (6 bases). Germline V gene data show CDR1 as MNHEY and CDR2 as SVGAGI. V was trimmed by 6 bases and J by 2 bases, leaving 14 bases between them. The CDR3 sequence is 14 residues long. The CDR3, as DNA: TGTGCCAGCAGCGGGGTCAGGGGAGCCTACGAGCAGTACTTC. It encodes CASSGVRGAYEQYF.

The chain employs TRBV2 and TRBJ1-2; D is ambiguous. This CDR3 region has 13 residues. Trimming pared 4 bases from V and 2 bases from J, leaving 8 bases between. Germline loops: CDR1 SNHLY, CDR2 FYNNEI. In DNA, the CDR3 is TGTGCCAGCAGTGGGAGAACCAACTATGGCTACACCTTC. Its protein is CASSGRTNYGYTF.

V usage is TRBV7-2 and J usage is TRBJ1-6, with a possible D match to TRBD1 (6 bases). Germline V gives CDR1 SGHTA, CDR2 FQGNSA. The CDR3 length is 14 residues. Trimming took off 4 bases at V and 8 bases at J, with 12 bases between the two ends. CDR3 coding DNA: TGTGCCAGCAGCTCCCCGGGGGGCTATTCACCCCTCCACTTT. It translates to CASSSPGGYSPLHF.

J is TRBJ1-1 and V is TRBV29-1, with a weak D call TRBD1 (6 bases). V gave up 3 bases and J gave up 5 bases, with 13 bases separating them. This CDR3 is 13 amino acids long. Germline V lookup: CDR1 SQVTM, CDR2 ANQGSEA. The CDR3 reads CSVEEGGRTEAFF. The DNA for the CDR3 is TGCAGCGTTGAGGAGGGGGGAAGGACTGAAGCTTTCTTT.

For this clone: This likely stems from a read error, as it lies one base from a far larger clone. The J gene is TRBJ1-2, the V gene TRBV6-5; D perhaps matches TRBD1 (6 bases). Germline V gives CDR1 MNHEY, CDR2 SVGAGI. The CDR3 consists of 13 residues. For the CDR3, the DNA is TGTGCCATCAGTCCGGACAGAAACTATGGCTACACCTTC. This sequence encodes CAISPDRNYGYTF.

Details on this clone: At one of its ends the junction is not consistent with the germline gene, which may arise from a read error. The rearrangement joins TRBV7-7 to TRBJ1-1; D ambiguous. This CDR3 spans 13 amino acids. The germline V gene has CDR1 SSHAT and CDR2 FNYEAQ (reference sequence). CDR3 protein: CASSLELNTEAFF. In DNA form, the CDR3 reads TGTGCTAGCAGCTTAGAGCTGAACACTGAAGCTTTCTTT. The full variable domain, in which reference TRBV7-7 and TRBJ1-1 provide the parts outside the CDR3, is GAGVSQSPRYKVTKRGQDVTLRCDPISSHATLYWYQQALGQGPEFLTYFNYEAQPDKSGLPSDRFSAERPEGSISTLTIQRTEQRDSAMYRCASSLELNTEAFFGQGTRLTVV.

This CDR3 reads CASSREPGGTEAFF. In DNA, the CDR3 is TGTGCCAGCAGTCGCGAACCAGGGGGTACTGAAGCTTTCTTT. The rearrangement joins TRBV27 to TRBJ1-1; 7 positions agree with TRBD1. This CDR3 has 14 amino acids. Germline CDR1 is MNHEY and CDR2 is SMNVEV (reference sequence). Trimming cost V 5 bases and J 5 bases; bases outside gene matches: 8.

The V call is TRBV4-1, the J call TRBJ2-7; D unclear. The CDR3 length is 17 residues. The V gene's germline CDR1 is MGHRA and CDR2 YSYEKL. Trimming pared 2 bases from V and 3 bases from J, leaving 20 bases between. The CDR3 loop is CASSQSSLGTRLYEQYF. The CDR3, as DNA: TGCGCCAGCAGCCAATCCAGCCTGGGAACAAGACTCTACGAGCAGTACTTC.

V is TRBV2 and J is TRBJ2-2; 11 positions match TRBD2. Germline V gives CDR1 SNHLY, CDR2 FYNNEI. V shed 7 bases and J 3 bases; nucleotides not matched to a gene: 13. CDR3 size: 18 residues. CDR3 in amino acids: CASTGISGRALDTGELFF. DNA for the CDR3: TGTGCCAGCACTGGAATTAGCGGGAGGGCCCTCGACACCGGGGAGCTGTTTTTT.

The chain is built from TRBV9 and TRBJ1-3; 11 positions agree with TRBD1. CDR3 length equals 16 residues. Germline V gene lookup returns CDR1 SGDLS and CDR2 YYNGEE. The V gene end was trimmed by 2 bases and the J gene end by 4 bases; junction bases not matched to a gene: 5. The CDR3 bases are TGTGCCAGCAGCGTCGGACAGGGGGCGCGAGGAAACACCATATATTTT. It is translated as CASSVGQGARGNTIYF.

This clone was observed a handful of times. The J gene is TRBJ2-1, the V gene TRBV7-9, with 7 positions matching TRBD2. Trimming took 0 bases from V and 0 from J; bases not matched to a gene: 8. The CDR3 covers 18 residues. The germline CDR1 and CDR2 sequences are SEHNR and FQNEAQ (reference sequence). The CDR3 here is CASSLARFGGISYNEQFF. As DNA, the CDR3 is TGTGCCAGCAGCTTAGCGCGTTTCGGGGGGATCTCCTACAATGAGCAGTTCTTC. Complete variable domain (other parts from reference TRBV7-9 and TRBJ2-1): DTGVSQNPRHKITKRGQNVTFRCDPISEHNRLYWYRQTLGQGPEFLTYFQNEAQLEKSRLLSDRFSAERPKGSFSTLEIQRTEQGDSAMYLCASSLARFGGISYNEQFFGPGTRLTVL.

V gene TRBV30 combines with J gene TRBJ2-7, with a possible D match to TRBD1 (6 bases). This CDR3 comprises 13 residues. Per the germline V gene, CDR1 is GTSNPN and CDR2 is SVGIG (reference sequence). Trimming took off 2 bases at V and 3 bases at J, with 11 bases between the two ends. In DNA, the CDR3 is TGTGCCTGGAGTCTAGGGGGATACTACGAGCAGTACTTC. It yields the protein CAWSLGGYYEQYF. Complete variable domain (other parts from reference TRBV30 and TRBJ2-7): SQTIHQWPATLVQPVGSPLSLECTVEGTSNPNLYWYRQAAGRGLQLLFYSVGIGQISSEVPQNLSASRPQDRQFILSSKKLLLSDSGFYLCAWSLGGYYEQYFGPGTRLTVT.

The J gene is TRBJ1-3, the V gene TRBV19; no definite D call. The CDR3 consists of 16 residues. Trimming removed 0 bases from V and 0 bases from J, with 9 bases in between. Per germline, CDR1 LNHDA and CDR2 SQIVND (reference sequence). Here the CDR3 DNA reads TGTGCCAGTAGTATAGATCCCCGGCGCTCTGGAAACACCATATATTTT. It translates to CASSIDPRRSGNTIYF. The whole variable domain, filled in from reference TRBV19 and TRBJ1-3, reads DGGITQSPKYLFRKEGQNVTLSCEQNLNHDAMYWYRQDPGQGLRLIYYSQIVNDFQKGDIAEGYSVSREKKESFPLTVTSAQKNPTAFYLCASSIDPRRSGNTIYFGEGSWLTVV.

Only one count was recorded for this clone. This chain links TRBV6-5 with TRBJ1-3; a possible D gene is TRBD1 (5 bases). Germline V gene sequence: CDR1 MNHEY, CDR2 SVGAGI. Trimming took off 2 bases at V and 0 bases at J, with 8 bases between the two ends. The CDR3 covers 15 residues. As DNA, the CDR3 is TGTGCCAGCAGTTACGACAGTAGCTCTGGAAACACCATATATTTT. Its translation is CASSYDSSSGNTIYF.

The rearrangement joins TRBV6-1 to TRBJ2-1; no reliable D call. The CDR3 contains 13 residues. The germline gives CDR1 MNHNS, CDR2 SASEGT. Between the trimmed V and J ends, which lost 7 bases and 4 bases, there was a span of 11 bases. This CDR3 is CASTGDVYNEQFF. In DNA form, the CDR3 reads TGTGCCAGCACCGGTGACGTATACAATGAGCAGTTCTTC.

The V call is TRBV28, the J call TRBJ1-6; TRBD1 matches at 8 bases. CDR3 size: 18 residues. Germline V gene data show CDR1 as MDHEN and CDR2 as SYDVKM. V trimming: 1 base; J trimming: 7 bases; junction bases outside the gene matches: 12. CDR3 protein: CASSLFDLRDRQNSPLHF. CDR3 nucleotide sequence: TGTGCCAGCAGTTTATTCGATCTGCGGGACAGGCAAAATTCACCCCTCCACTTT.

This clone was picked up many times. The chain uses TRBV2 and TRBJ1-2; 7 bases fit TRBD1. The CDR3 totals 11 residues. Germline lookup yields CDR1 SNHLY and CDR2 FYNNEI. After removal of 8 bases from V and 13 bases from J, the junction contained 10 bases not matched to a gene. The DNA of the CDR3 is TGTGCCAGCTCAGACCGGGACAGCTGCACCTTC. This translates into CASSDRDSCTF. The variable domain in full, with the rest retrieved from reference TRBV2 and TRBJ1-2, is EPEVTQTPSHQVTQMGQEVILRCVPISNHLYFYWYRQILGQKVEFLVSFYNNEISEKSEIFDDQFSVERPDGSNFTLKIRSTKLEDSAMYFCASSDRDSCTFGSGTRLTVV.

The chain employs TRBV7-9 and TRBJ2-3; D unclear. There are 12 residues in the CDR3. Germline CDR1 SEHNR, CDR2 FQNEAQ (reference sequence). With 3 bases removed from V and 2 bases from J, the gap between germline ends came to 3 bases. The CDR3 region is CASSLDTDTQYF. The CDR3 DNA follows: TGTGCCAGCAGCTTGGACACAGATACGCAGTATTTT.

This clone was counted a single time. The chain combines TRBV10-3 with TRBJ1-1; D is uncertain. The CDR3 contains 11 residues. Germline V gives CDR1 ENHRY, CDR2 SYGVKD. V was clipped by 11 bases and J by 8 bases, with 15 bases between them. The CDR3 bases are TGTGCCGCCCTGGGCGTTGAGGAAGCTTTCTTT. It encodes CAALGVEEAFF.

This clone showed up many times. The rearrangement joins TRBV11-2 to TRBJ1-1, with TRBD1 matching 8 bases. CDR3 length: 15 residues. CDR1 and CDR2 from the germline V gene are SGHAT and FQNNGV. V was clipped by 5 bases and J by 1 base; unmatched bases: 6. CDR3 amino acids: CASSPRTGKNTEAFF. CDR3 DNA: TGTGCCAGCAGCCCAAGGACAGGGAAGAACACTGAAGCTTTCTTT.

This chain uses TRBV29-1 with TRBJ2-5; 7 bases are a match to TRBD1. CDR1 is SQVTM and CDR2 is ANQGSEA in the germline V gene. There are 13 residues in the CDR3. V shed 5 bases, J shed 2 bases, and the junction held 5 bases outside the gene matches. The CDR3 region has the DNA TGCAGCGTTAGAGACAGGGTGCAAGAGACCCAGTACTTC. It translates to CSVRDRVQETQYF.

The CDR3 region is CATSRQNLEREEGTDTQYF. Here the CDR3 DNA reads TGTGCCACCAGCAGACAAAACCTCGAGCGGGAGGAAGGCACAGATACGCAGTATTTT. The V call is TRBV15, the J call TRBJ2-3, with 9 bases lining up with TRBD2. Germline CDR1 LNHNV, CDR2 YYDKDF (reference sequence). CDR3 length equals 19 residues. The ends lost 2 bases at V and 1 base at J; junction bases unmatched: 13. The whole variable domain, remainder taken from reference TRBV15 and TRBJ2-3, is DAMVIQNPRYQVTQFGKPVTLSCSQTLNHNVMYWYQQKSSQAPKLLFHYYDKDFNNEADTPDNFQSRRPNTSFCFLDIRSPGLGDTAMYLCATSRQNLEREEGTDTQYFGPGTRLTVL.

The chain is built from TRBV18 and TRBJ1-5, with TRBD1 as a possible D gene (6 bases). Germline CDR1 KGHSH, CDR2 LQKENI. The V gene lost 5 bases and the J gene lost 2 bases, with 13 bases spanning the gap. The CDR3 has 15 residues. The CDR3 sequence is CASSITGYGNQPQHF. The CDR3 DNA reads TGTGCCAGCTCAATCACAGGGTATGGCAATCAGCCCCAGCATTTT.

This chain joins TRBV14 and TRBJ2-7, with D maybe TRBD2 (7 bases). The V gene lost 4 bases and the J gene lost 1 base, with 17 bases spanning the gap. CDR3 length: 16 residues. The germline V gene encodes CDR1 SGHDN and CDR2 FVKESK. The CDR3 spells CASSPLGGGPSYEQYF. DNA for the CDR3: TGTGCCAGCAGCCCCCTGGGAGGGGGACCGTCCTACGAGCAGTACTTC.

V is TRBV7-3 and J is TRBJ2-2; D is ambiguous. The V and J ends lost 2 bases and 5 bases respectively, with 12 bases between them. CDR1 SGHTA and CDR2 FQGTGA come from the germline V gene. CDR3 size: 15 residues. The CDR3: CASSLGPMGTGELFF. The CDR3 DNA follows: TGTGCCAGCAGCTTAGGTCCGATGGGGACCGGGGAGCTGTTTTTT.

In regard to this clone: This is likely an artifact of a read error, given a far larger clone one base away. The sample holds other DNA sequences that translate to the same CDR3. V usage is TRBV11-2 and J usage is TRBJ2-2, with 9 nucleotides matching TRBD2. Per germline, CDR1 SGHAT and CDR2 FQNNGV. This CDR3 has 14 residues. The CDR3 loop is CASSLERGAGELFF. CDR3 coding DNA: TGTGCCAGCAGCCTAGAGCGGGGGGCCGGGGAGCTGTTTTTT.

This clone was found once. This CDR3 is CATSAGHSYEQYF. The CDR3 DNA reads as TGTGCCACCTCAGCGGGACACTCCTACGAGCAGTACTTC. The V call is TRBV19, the J call TRBJ2-7; D is possibly TRBD2 (7 bases). Germline lookup yields CDR1 LNHDA and CDR2 SQIVND (reference sequence). The CDR3 covers 13 residues. Trimming cost V 10 bases and J 0 bases, with 13 bases left between them.

This chain joins TRBV28 and TRBJ1-2; TRBD1 matches 7 bases. J was trimmed by 8 bases and V by 2 bases; bases with no gene match: 5. Germline V gives CDR1 MDHEN, CDR2 SYDVKM. This CDR3 is built from 13 residues. The CDR3: CASSLRDSRGYTF. CDR3 nucleotide sequence: TGTGCCAGCAGTTTACGGGACAGCCGCGGCTACACCTTC.

This sequence joins TRBV2 and TRBJ2-4; 7 nucleotides agree with TRBD1. The CDR3 contains 15 residues. Germline assignment: CDR1 SNHLY and CDR2 FYNNEI. Trimming took 2 bases from V and 3 from J; bases not matched to a gene: 4. CDR3 in DNA: TGTGCCAGCAGTGAATGGCCAGGGGGCAAAAACATTCAGTACTTC. Its translation: CASSEWPGGKNIQYF.